Presented here are 10 T cell receptor beta chains from one specimen sequenced in a study of read filtering for tumor transcriptome and immune sequencing. Molecular barcoded adaptors covering alpha/delta and beta/gamma chains were used on roughly 370 ng RNA. TCRdb passed the reads through MiXCR, listing each CDR3 protein once. The sample carries 75,000 to 90,000 distinct CDR3 sequences, about 12% recorded once. The sequencing input was a population of CD138-negative cells sorted from bone marrow. These receptors all stem from a donor at least 40 years old with multiple myeloma.

This clonotype was detected many times. The V call is TRBV6-2 or TRBV6-3, the J call TRBJ2-4, with D unresolved. CDR1 and CDR2 from the germline V gene are MNHEY and SVGEGT. The CDR3 extends over 16 amino acids. V lost 2 bases and J lost 8, with 19 bases in between. The CDR3 sequence: CASSYRGRDLRDIQYF. In DNA, the CDR3 is TGTGCCAGCAGTTACCGAGGCCGTGATCTTAGGGACATTCAGTACTTC.

This clonotype was recorded at least ten times. J is TRBJ1-5 and V is TRBV28; no reliable D call. The CDR3 covers 15 residues. CDR1 is MDHEN and CDR2 is SYDVKM in the germline V gene. V was trimmed by 7 bases and J by 3 bases, leaving 16 bases between them. The CDR3 protein is CASTAPGINNQPQHF. The CDR3 coding sequence is TGTGCCAGCACCGCTCCTGGGATCAACAATCAGCCCCAGCATTTT.

This clonotype was seen repeatedly, ten times or more. The chain couples TRBV14 to TRBJ2-3; D possibly corresponds to TRBD1 (5 bases). The CDR3 is made up of 16 amino acids. Germline assignment: CDR1 SGHDN and CDR2 FVKESK. V was trimmed by 4 bases and J by 5 bases, leaving 19 bases between them. This chain's CDR3 is CASSLPRGTGKDTQYF. CDR3 nucleotide sequence: TGTGCCAGCAGCCTCCCAAGGGGCACTGGAAAAGATACGCAGTATTTT.

Ten or more counts support this clonotype. The gene calls are TRBV20-1 and TRBJ1-5; TRBD1 is a possible D gene (5 bases). The CDR3 totals 14 residues. The V and J ends lost 0 bases and 10 bases respectively, with 16 bases between them. Germline CDR1 DFQATT, CDR2 SNEGSKA (reference sequence). DNA for the CDR3: TGCAGTGCTAGAGATGGAGGTGTCCAGGGACCCCAGCATTTT. As protein: CSARDGGVQGPQHF.

Many counts were recorded for this clonotype. CDR3 nucleotide sequence: TGTGCCAGCAGCCGGAACCCTAGGGGGTCGGGGAAGGGGACTAATGAAAAACTGTTTTTT. Its translation: CASSRNPRGSGKGTNEKLFF. This chain links TRBV11-2 with TRBJ1-4, with a weak D call TRBD1 (6 bases). The V end lost 5 bases, the J end lost 2 bases, and 27 bases lay between the germline ends. Germline-derived CDR1 and CDR2 are SGHAT and FQNNGV. This CDR3 is built from 20 residues.

At least ten counts were recorded for this clonotype. This sequence joins TRBV11-2 and TRBJ2-7, with 9 bases identical to TRBD2. CDR3 length: 18 amino acids. CDR1 SGHAT and CDR2 FQNNGV come from the germline V gene. J gave up 7 bases and V 0 bases, and 16 bases lay outside the gene matches. CDR3 bases: TGTGCCAGCAGCTTAGATCCGGGACTAGCAGTCGCTGGGAAAGAGCAGTACTTC. It specifies CASSLDPGLAVAGKEQYF.

Many counts were recorded for this clonotype. The rearrangement links TRBV13 to TRBJ2-1; D tentatively fits TRBD1 or TRBD2 (6 bases each). V dropped 0 bases and J dropped 0 bases, with 12 bases sitting between them. Germline V gene lookup returns CDR1 PRHDT and CDR2 FYEKMQ (reference sequence). CDR3 size: 17 residues. The CDR3 loop reads CASSLGEGVDSYNEQFF. The CDR3 nucleotides are TGTGCCAGCAGCTTAGGGGAGGGGGTGGACTCCTACAATGAGCAGTTCTTC.

About this clonotype itself: Possible read error: a much larger clone is one base away. J is TRBJ1-1 and V is TRBV12-5; D not certain. V shed 4 bases and J shed 5 bases, with 17 bases lying between them. The germline gives CDR1 LGHNT, CDR2 FRNRAP. This CDR3 has 15 amino acids. CDR3 sequence: CASGSPSVGGTEAFF. CDR3 sequence (DNA): TGTGCTAGTGGTTCCCCCTCAGTGGGAGGGACTGAAGCTTTCTTT.

This clonotype has a count of ten or more. The chain joins TRBV6-2 or TRBV6-3 to TRBJ1-4, with D unclear. This CDR3 has 16 amino acids. V was clipped by 0 bases and J by 0 bases, with 8 bases between them. Germline loops: CDR1 MNHEY, CDR2 SVGEGT. The CDR3 DNA reads as TGTGCCAGCAGTTACTCGTACCGCGCAACTAATGAAAAACTGTTTTTT. It is translated as CASSYSYRATNEKLFF.

This clonotype was observed at least ten times. This chain connects TRBV7-6 to TRBJ2-5, with D uncertain. This CDR3 has 11 residues. V lost 3 bases to trimming and J lost 7 bases, with 6 bases between them. Germline lookup yields CDR1 SGHVS and CDR2 FNYEAQ. DNA of the CDR3: TGTGCCAGCAGCTTCCCAGGGACCCAGTACTTC. This codes for CASSFPGTQYF.